Shown below are 2 T cell receptor beta chains from a single sample sequenced in a study of T cell changes during pregnancy in multiple sclerosis. This table comes from immunoSEQ multiplex PCR, and its TCRdb copy is limited to in-frame clones, with some not included. The table records 70,000 to 80,000 clones, roughly 94% of them present only once. The sample in question was peripheral blood, obtained in the third trimester of pregnancy. All receptors come from a female donor with multiple sclerosis, enrolled in a pregnancy study.

The CDR3 nucleotides are TGTGCCAGCAAGTTAAGCAGGGGCCCCACTAACTATGGCTACACCTTC. This encodes CASKLSRGPTNYGYTF. This sequence joins TRBV11-2 and TRBJ1-2, with D perhaps matching TRBD1 (6 bases). The V end was cut by 7 bases, the J end by 0 bases, with 18 bases between. The CDR3 length is 16 residues. From germline, CDR1 is SGHAT and CDR2 FQNNGV.

The rearrangement links TRBV7-6 to TRBJ2-2; possibly TRBD2 for D (8 bases). The CDR3 is 19 residues long. V was cut by 2 bases and J by 2 bases, with 21 bases left in between. Germline values: CDR1 SGHVS, CDR2 FNYEAQ. In nucleotides, the CDR3 is TGTGCCAGCAGCTTACGGGAGGGCAGGGGGAACCCTAACACCGGGGAGCTGTTTTTT. It is translated as CASSLREGRGNPNTGELFF. Drawing the rest from reference TRBV7-6 and TRBJ2-2, the complete variable domain is GAGVSQSPRYKVTKRGQDVALRCDPISGHVSLYWYRQALGQGPEFLTYFNYEAQQDKSGLPNDRFSAERPEGSISTLTIQRTEQRDSAMYRCASSLREGRGNPNTGELFFGEGSRLTVL.